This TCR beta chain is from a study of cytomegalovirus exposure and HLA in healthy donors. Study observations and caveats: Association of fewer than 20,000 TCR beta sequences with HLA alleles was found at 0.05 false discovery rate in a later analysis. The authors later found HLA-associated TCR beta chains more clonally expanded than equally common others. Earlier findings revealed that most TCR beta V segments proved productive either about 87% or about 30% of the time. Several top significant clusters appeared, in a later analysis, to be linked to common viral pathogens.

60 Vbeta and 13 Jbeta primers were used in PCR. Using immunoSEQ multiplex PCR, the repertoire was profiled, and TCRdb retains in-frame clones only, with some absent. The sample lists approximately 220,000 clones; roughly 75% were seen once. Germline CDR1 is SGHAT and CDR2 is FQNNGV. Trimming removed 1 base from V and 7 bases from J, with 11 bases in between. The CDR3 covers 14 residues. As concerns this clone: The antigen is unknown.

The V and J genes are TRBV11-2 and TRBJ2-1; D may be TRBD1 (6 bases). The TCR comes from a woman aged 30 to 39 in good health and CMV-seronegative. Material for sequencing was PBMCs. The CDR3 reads CASSLGRGWNEQFF. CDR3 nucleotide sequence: TGTGCCAGCAGCTTAGGCAGGGGATGGAATGAGCAGTTCTTC.